These 22 T cell receptor beta chains came from one sample sequenced in a study of blood T cells in healthy people across ages. The authors ran a second PCR of 7 to 11 cycles using a sample-barcoded 5' primer and a J-beta primer mix. TCRdb fed the 5' RACE reads into MiXCR, producing one record per CDR3 protein. Among 1.4 million or so distinct CDR3 sequences listed, roughly 43% were seen once. The sequenced material came from blood. These receptors came from a young woman in good health.

This clonotype was recorded a few times. The V and J genes are TRBV6-5 and TRBJ2-7; either TRBD1 or TRBD2 may fit D (5 bases each). The J call may be faulty, since TRBJ2-5 better matches the DNA end. Germline loops: CDR1 MNHEY, CDR2 SVGAGI. The CDR3 is 15 residues long. CDR3 region: CASSYSNWGWETQYF. CDR3 nucleotides: TGTGCCAGCAGTTACTCTAACTGGGGGTGGGAGACCCAGTACTTC.

J is TRBJ1-2 and V is TRBV14, with D uncertain. The V gene lost 1 base and the J gene lost 8 bases, with 14 bases spanning the gap. Germline values: CDR1 SGHDN, CDR2 FVKESK. This CDR3 has 14 amino acids. CDR3 in amino acids: CASSQARTYGGYTF. DNA for the CDR3: TGTGCCAGCAGCCAAGCCCGGACTTACGGGGGCTACACCTTC.

V and J are TRBV9 and TRBJ2-1; 9 bases align to TRBD1. Germline lookup yields CDR1 SGDLS and CDR2 YYNGEE. The J segment lost 2 bases and the V segment lost 4 bases, leaving 16 bases of the junction unmatched. This CDR3 is 19 amino acids long. CDR3: CASSPRTGVFGFAYNEQFF. The CDR3 DNA follows: TGTGCCAGCAGCCCGCGGACAGGGGTGTTTGGGTTCGCCTACAATGAGCAGTTCTTC.

The V call is TRBV10-3, the J call TRBJ2-7; 7 bases line up with TRBD1. Germline-derived CDR1 and CDR2 are ENHRY and SYGVKD. This CDR3 contains 15 residues. Losses at the gene ends were 2 bases for V and 4 bases for J; bases not matched to a gene: 8. CDR3 amino acids: CAISERDRLRYEQYF. The CDR3 DNA reads as TGTGCCATCAGTGAGAGGGACAGACTTCGTTACGAGCAGTACTTC.

The rearrangement uses TRBV25-1 and TRBJ1-1; no clear D. With 5 bases removed from V and 7 bases from J, the gap between germline ends came to 26 bases. The CDR3 is 17 residues long. In germline, CDR1 is MGHDK, CDR2 SYGVNS. Here the CDR3 reads CASSFSRPGPFALEAFF. DNA of the CDR3: TGTGCCAGCAGTTTTTCCCGACCCGGCCCCTTTGCCCTTGAAGCTTTCTTT.

The chain employs TRBV7-9 and TRBJ2-7; TRBD1 matches at 9 bases. CDR3 length: 14 residues. CDR1 is SEHNR, CDR2 FQNEAQ, per germline (reference sequence). J gave up 6 bases and V 5 bases, and 8 bases lay outside the gene matches. CDR3 in DNA: TGTGCCAGCAGCCACCGGGACAGGGATTTCGAGCAGTACTTC. Protein product: CASSHRDRDFEQYF.

The table lists this clonotype with a count of one. The V gene is TRBV7-9, the J gene TRBJ1-2; D possibly corresponds to TRBD1 (6 bases). CDR1 SEHNR and CDR2 FQNEAQ come from the germline V gene (reference sequence). The germline V and J ends were trimmed by 1 base and 7 bases, with 13 bases remaining between them. The CDR3 sequence is 14 residues long. For the CDR3, the DNA is TGTGCCAGCAGCTTAGGAGGACAGTCTACTGGCTACACCTTC. As protein: CASSLGGQSTGYTF.

This clonotype was counted a few times. The rearrangement links TRBV4-1 to TRBJ1-6, with D maybe TRBD1 (5 bases). Deletions cut 0 bases from V and 7 bases from J, with 7 bases between. This CDR3 is built from 14 residues. The germline V gene has CDR1 MGHRA and CDR2 YSYEKL. CDR3 loop: CASSQDSGNSPLHF. The CDR3 DNA reads as TGCGCCAGCAGCCAAGATTCAGGGAATTCACCCCTCCACTTT.

This clonotype was found many times. The chain joins TRBV12-3 or TRBV12-4 to TRBJ2-5; D gene uncertain. This CDR3 has 14 residues. V lost 6 bases and J lost 5, with 16 bases in between. The DNA for the CDR3 is TGTGCCAGCAGCCTTCGCCCTGAGTACGAGACCCAGTACTTC. This sequence encodes CASSLRPEYETQYF.

This clonotype was recorded a few times. This chain links TRBV20-1 with TRBJ2-5; D unresolved. From germline, CDR1 is DFQATT and CDR2 SNEGSKA (reference sequence). Trimming took off 0 bases at V and 5 bases at J, with 10 bases between the two ends. The CDR3 runs 13 residues. The CDR3 DNA follows: TGCAGTGCTAGAGAACCGAATGTGGAGACCCAGTACTTC. Protein product: CSAREPNVETQYF.

The genes are TRBV5-1 and TRBJ2-1, with D unclear. The CDR3 contains 15 residues. The V and J ends lost 0 bases and 8 bases respectively, with 15 bases between them. Germline-derived CDR1 and CDR2 are SGHRS and YFSETQ. The CDR3 protein is CASSLVGPVAYEQFF. The CDR3 coding sequence is TGCGCCAGCAGCTTGGTTGGCCCCGTAGCTTATGAGCAGTTCTTC.

This chain uses TRBV11-2 with TRBJ1-2; D not resolved. Germline assignment: CDR1 SGHAT and CDR2 FQNNGV. Trimming took off 0 bases at V and 8 bases at J, with 13 bases between the two ends. The length of the CDR3 is 14 residues. The CDR3 region has the DNA TGTGCCAGCAGCTTAGAGAGCCGCTTGACGGGCTACACCTTC. This translates into CASSLESRLTGYTF.

The gene calls are TRBV28 and TRBJ2-5; tentatively, D is TRBD1 (5 bases). Trimming took 5 bases from V and 11 from J, leaving 27 bases between them. The CDR3 has 16 amino acids. CDR1 is MDHEN and CDR2 is SYDVKM in the germline V gene. CDR3 residues: CASSPGGQGYLNEQYF. The CDR3 DNA reads as TGTGCCAGCAGTCCCGGCGGTCAGGGATATCTAAATGAGCAGTACTTC.

The V and J genes are TRBV19 and TRBJ2-3; TRBD2 matches at 8 bases. CDR1 and CDR2 (germline): LNHDA, SQIVND (reference sequence). V dropped 6 bases and J dropped 0; count of bases not matched to a gene: 8. This CDR3 comprises 16 residues. Here the CDR3 DNA reads TGTGCCAGTAGGGAAGGACTAGCTGCTAGCACAGATACGCAGTATTTT. Translation gives CASREGLAASTDTQYF.

J is TRBJ1-4 and V is TRBV29-1, with 9 nucleotides matching TRBD1. Per germline, CDR1 SQVTM and CDR2 ANQGSEA. The CDR3 length is 13 residues. CDR3 amino acids: CTVKTGGREKLFF. The CDR3 bases are TGCACCGTAAAGACAGGGGGACGTGAAAAACTGTTTTTT.

The table lists this clonotype with a few counts. This CDR3 reads CASSQASAVGANEKLFF. Written as DNA, the CDR3 is TGTGCCAGCTCGCAGGCATCGGCGGTGGGAGCTAATGAAAAACTGTTTTTT. The chain carries TRBV18 and TRBJ1-4, with D uncertain. The CDR3 has 17 amino acids. Germline assignment: CDR1 KGHSH and CDR2 LQKENI. V was clipped by 6 bases and J by 3 bases, with 20 bases between them. Full variable domain (remainder filled in from reference TRBV18 and TRBJ1-4): NAGVMQNPRHLVRRRGQEARLRCSPMKGHSHVYWYRQLPEEGLKFMVYLQKENIIDESGMPKERFSAEFPKEGPSILRIQQVVRGDSAAYFCASSQASAVGANEKLFFGSGTQLSVL.

The chain has TRBV12-3 or TRBV12-4 and TRBJ2-1; 7 bases align to TRBD1. The CDR3 totals 13 residues. Unmatched junction bases numbered 1, after V lost 3 bases and J lost 5 bases. CDR3 nucleotide sequence: TGTGCCAGCAGTTTTACAGGGGACAATGAGCAGTTCTTC. It translates to CASSFTGDNEQFF.

In DNA form, the CDR3 reads TGCGCCAGCAGCCAAGAGCCAGCTTACTACAATGAGCAGTTCTTC. It yields the protein CASSQEPAYYNEQFF. The rearrangement links TRBV4-1 to TRBJ2-1; D gene unclear. The CDR3 is 15 residues long. From germline, CDR1 is MGHRA and CDR2 YSYEKL. V was clipped by 0 bases and J by 3 bases, with 9 bases between them.

The chain links TRBV9 to TRBJ2-3; 8 bases are shared with TRBD1. Germline CDR1 is SGDLS and CDR2 is YYNGEE. After removal of 3 bases from V and 3 bases from J, the junction contained 9 bases not matched to a gene. This CDR3 region has 16 residues. CDR3 loop: CASSGPRDRLTDTQYF. The CDR3 DNA reads as TGTGCCAGCAGCGGACCTCGGGACAGGTTAACAGATACGCAGTATTTT.

In its sample, this clonotype was seen a few times. This chain joins TRBV18 and TRBJ1-1, with TRBD1 as a possible D gene (5 bases). The CDR3 has 14 amino acids. CDR1 is KGHSH, CDR2 LQKENI, per germline. V dropped 4 bases and J dropped 0 bases, with 9 bases sitting between them. The CDR3 reads CASSQTVMNTEAFF. CDR3 DNA: TGTGCCAGCTCACAGACAGTTATGAACACTGAAGCTTTCTTT.

The CDR3 DNA sequence: TGTGCCAGCAGATGGGGGTCCGGGGATCCGAGCACAGATACGCAGTATTTT. It translates to CASRWGSGDPSTDTQYF. The V and J genes are TRBV7-9 and TRBJ2-3, with D perhaps matching TRBD1 or TRBD2 (5 bases each). CDR1 and CDR2 (germline): SEHNR, FQNEAQ (reference sequence). Trimming shortened V by 6 bases and J by 0 bases, and 19 bases separated the two germline ends. The CDR3 covers 17 residues. The whole variable domain, filled in from reference TRBV7-9 and TRBJ2-3, reads DTGVSQNPRHKITKRGQNVTFRCDPISEHNRLYWYRQTLGQGPEFLTYFQNEAQLEKSRLLSDRFSAERPKGSFSTLEIQRTEQGDSAMYLCASRWGSGDPSTDTQYFGPGTRLTVL.

The J gene is TRBJ2-2, the V gene TRBV7-2, with D perhaps TRBD1 (5 bases). Germline-derived CDR1 and CDR2 are SGHTA and FQGNSA. V was cut by 5 bases and J by 5 bases, with 21 bases left in between. This CDR3 contains 17 residues. The DNA for the CDR3 is TGTGCCAGCAGCCTCTTGTCCAGGGCTGTTCGGACCGGGGAGCTGTTTTTT. It translates to CASSLLSRAVRTGELFF.